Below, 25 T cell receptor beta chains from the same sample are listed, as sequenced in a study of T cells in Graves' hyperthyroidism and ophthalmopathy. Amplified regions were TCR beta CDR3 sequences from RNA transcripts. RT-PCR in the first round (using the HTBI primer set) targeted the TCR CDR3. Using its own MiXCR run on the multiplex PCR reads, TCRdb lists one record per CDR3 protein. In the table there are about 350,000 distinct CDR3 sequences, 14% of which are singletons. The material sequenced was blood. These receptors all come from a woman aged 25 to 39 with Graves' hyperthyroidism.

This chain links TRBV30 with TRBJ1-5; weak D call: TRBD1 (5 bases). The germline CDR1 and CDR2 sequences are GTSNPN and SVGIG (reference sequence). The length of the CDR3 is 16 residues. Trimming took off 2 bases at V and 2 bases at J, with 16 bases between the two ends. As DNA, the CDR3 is TGTGCCTGGAGTATAACCGGGACCCATGGCAATCAGCCCCAGCATTTT. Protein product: CAWSITGTHGNQPQHF.

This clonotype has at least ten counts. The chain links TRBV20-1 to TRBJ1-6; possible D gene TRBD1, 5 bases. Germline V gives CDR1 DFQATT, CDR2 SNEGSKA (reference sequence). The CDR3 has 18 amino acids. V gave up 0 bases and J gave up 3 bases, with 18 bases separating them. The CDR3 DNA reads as TGCAGTGCTAGAGATCTCGGTCAGGGTGGCATCTATAATTCACCCCTCCACTTT. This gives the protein CSARDLGQGGIYNSPLHF.

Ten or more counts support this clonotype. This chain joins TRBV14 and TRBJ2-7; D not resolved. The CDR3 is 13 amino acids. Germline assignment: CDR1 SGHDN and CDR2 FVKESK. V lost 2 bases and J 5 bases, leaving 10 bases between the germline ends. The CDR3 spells CASSQSPANEQYF. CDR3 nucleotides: TGTGCCAGCAGCCAAAGCCCCGCGAACGAGCAGTACTTC.

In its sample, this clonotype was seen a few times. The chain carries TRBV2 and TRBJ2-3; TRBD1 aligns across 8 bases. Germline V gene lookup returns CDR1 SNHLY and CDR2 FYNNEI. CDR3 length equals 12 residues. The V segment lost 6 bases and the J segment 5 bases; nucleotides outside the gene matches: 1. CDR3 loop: CASRTGGDTQYF. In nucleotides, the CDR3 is TGTGCCAGCAGAACAGGGGGAGATACGCAGTATTTT.

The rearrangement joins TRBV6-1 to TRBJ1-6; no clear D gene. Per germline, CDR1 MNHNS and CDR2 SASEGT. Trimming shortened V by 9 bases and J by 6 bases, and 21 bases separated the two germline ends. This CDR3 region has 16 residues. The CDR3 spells CASGRDGAGGNSPLHF. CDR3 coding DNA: TGTGCCAGTGGGCGCGACGGCGCCGGTGGTAATTCACCCCTCCACTTT.

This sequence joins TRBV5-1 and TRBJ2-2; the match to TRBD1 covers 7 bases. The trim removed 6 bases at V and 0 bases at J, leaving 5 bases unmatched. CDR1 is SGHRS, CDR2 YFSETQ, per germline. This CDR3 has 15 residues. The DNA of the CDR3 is TGCGCCAGCAACCCAGGGACAGCGAACACCGGGGAGCTGTTTTTT. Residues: CASNPGTANTGELFF.

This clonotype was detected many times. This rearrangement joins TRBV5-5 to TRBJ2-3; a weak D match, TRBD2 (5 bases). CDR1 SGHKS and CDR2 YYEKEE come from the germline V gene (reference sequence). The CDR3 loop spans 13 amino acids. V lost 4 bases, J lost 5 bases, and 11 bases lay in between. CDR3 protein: CASSAIGGDTQYF. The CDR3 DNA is TGTGCCAGCAGCGCCATCGGAGGAGATACGCAGTATTTT.

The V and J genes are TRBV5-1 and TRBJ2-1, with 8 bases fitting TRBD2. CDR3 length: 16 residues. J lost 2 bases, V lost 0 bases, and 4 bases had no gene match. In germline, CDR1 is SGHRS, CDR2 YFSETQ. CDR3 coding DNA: TGCGCCAGCAGCTTGGCCATAGCGGGGACCTACAATGAGCAGTTCTTC. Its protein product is CASSLAIAGTYNEQFF.

The CDR3 sequence is CASSSWGQGKGGYTF. Written as DNA, the CDR3 is TGTGCCAGTAGTTCCTGGGGACAGGGGAAAGGAGGCTACACCTTC. J is TRBJ1-2 and V is TRBV19; 10 bases map to TRBD1. CDR3 length: 15 amino acids. V lost 5 bases, J lost 8 bases, and 11 bases stayed unmatched. Per the germline V gene, CDR1 is LNHDA and CDR2 is SQIVND (reference sequence).

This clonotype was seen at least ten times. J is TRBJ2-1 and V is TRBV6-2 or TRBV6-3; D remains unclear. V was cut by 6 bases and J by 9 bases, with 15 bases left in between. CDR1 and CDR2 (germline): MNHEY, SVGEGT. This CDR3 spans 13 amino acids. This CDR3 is CASRSGQVAEQFF. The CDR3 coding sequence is TGTGCCAGCAGAAGTGGGCAGGTAGCTGAGCAGTTCTTC.

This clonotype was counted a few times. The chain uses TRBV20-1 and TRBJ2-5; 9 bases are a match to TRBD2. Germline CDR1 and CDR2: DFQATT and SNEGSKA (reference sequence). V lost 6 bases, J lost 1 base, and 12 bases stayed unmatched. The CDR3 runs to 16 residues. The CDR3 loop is CSAIPGLARLQETQYF. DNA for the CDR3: TGCAGTGCCATACCTGGACTAGCGAGACTCCAAGAGACCCAGTACTTC.

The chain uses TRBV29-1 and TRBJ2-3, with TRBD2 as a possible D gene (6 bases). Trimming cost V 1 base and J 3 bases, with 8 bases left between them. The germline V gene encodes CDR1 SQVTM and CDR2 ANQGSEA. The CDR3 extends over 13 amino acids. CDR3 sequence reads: CSVEVAGTDTQYF. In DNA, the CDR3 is TGCAGCGTTGAAGTGGCGGGGACAGATACGCAGTATTTT.

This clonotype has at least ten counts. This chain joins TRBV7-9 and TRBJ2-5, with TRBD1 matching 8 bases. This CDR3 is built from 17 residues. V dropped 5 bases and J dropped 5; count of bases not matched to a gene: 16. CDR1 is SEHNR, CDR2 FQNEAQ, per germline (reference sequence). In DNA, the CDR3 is TGTGCCAGCAGCATTATCCCCTCCAGGGGGCGCAGGGAGACCCAGTACTTC. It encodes CASSIIPSRGRRETQYF.

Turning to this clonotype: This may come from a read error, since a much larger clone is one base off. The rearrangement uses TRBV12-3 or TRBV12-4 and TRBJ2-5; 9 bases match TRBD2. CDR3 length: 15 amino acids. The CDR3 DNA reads TGTGCCAGCGGTTTAGTAGCGGGAGTAGTAGAGACCCAGTACTTC. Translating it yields CASGLVAGVVETQYF.

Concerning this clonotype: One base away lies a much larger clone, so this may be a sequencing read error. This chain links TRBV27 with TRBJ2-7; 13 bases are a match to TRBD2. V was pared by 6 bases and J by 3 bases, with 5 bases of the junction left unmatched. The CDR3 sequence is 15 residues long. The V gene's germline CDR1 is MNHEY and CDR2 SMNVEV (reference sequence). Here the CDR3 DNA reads TGTGCCAGCAGCTACGGGACTAGCGGGATCTACGAGCAGTACTTC. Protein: CASSYGTSGIYEQYF.

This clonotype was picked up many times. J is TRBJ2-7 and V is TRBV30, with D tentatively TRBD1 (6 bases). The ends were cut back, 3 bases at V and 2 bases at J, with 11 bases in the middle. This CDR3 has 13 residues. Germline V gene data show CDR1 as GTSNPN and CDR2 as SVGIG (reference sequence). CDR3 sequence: CAWRRAGAYEQYF. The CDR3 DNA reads TGTGCCTGGAGGCGGGCAGGGGCCTACGAGCAGTACTTC.

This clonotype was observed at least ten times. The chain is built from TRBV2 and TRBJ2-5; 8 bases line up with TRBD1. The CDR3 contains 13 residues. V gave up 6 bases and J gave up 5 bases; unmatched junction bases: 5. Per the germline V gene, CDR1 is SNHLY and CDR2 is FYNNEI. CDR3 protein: CASRGQEGETQYF. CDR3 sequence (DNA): TGTGCCAGCAGGGGACAGGAGGGGGAGACCCAGTACTTC.

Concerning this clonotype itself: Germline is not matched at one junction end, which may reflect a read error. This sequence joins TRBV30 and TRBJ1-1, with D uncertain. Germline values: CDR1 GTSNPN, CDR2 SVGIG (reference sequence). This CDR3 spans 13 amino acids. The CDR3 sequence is CGHRPSEDTEAFF. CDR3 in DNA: TGCGGCCACAGACCTTCGGAGGACACTGAAGCTTTCTTT.

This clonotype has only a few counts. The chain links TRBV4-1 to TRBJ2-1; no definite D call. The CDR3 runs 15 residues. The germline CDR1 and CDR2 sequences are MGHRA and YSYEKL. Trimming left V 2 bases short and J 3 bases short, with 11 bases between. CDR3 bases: TGCGCCAGCAGCCAATATCACCACTACTACAATGAGCAGTTCTTC. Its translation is CASSQYHHYYNEQFF.

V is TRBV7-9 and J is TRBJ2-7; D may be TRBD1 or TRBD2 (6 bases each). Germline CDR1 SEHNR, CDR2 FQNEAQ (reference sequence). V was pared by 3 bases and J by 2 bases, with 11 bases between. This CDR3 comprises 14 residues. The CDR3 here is CASSFPGAPYEQYF. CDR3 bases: TGTGCCAGCAGCTTTCCGGGGGCCCCCTACGAGCAGTACTTC.

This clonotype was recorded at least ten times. In DNA, the CDR3 is TGTGCCAGCAGAACATCGGGACTAGGCAATGAAAAACTGTTTTTT. Residues: CASRTSGLGNEKLFF. The chain couples TRBV6-1 to TRBJ1-4; D is possibly TRBD1 (5 bases). CDR3 length: 15 residues. CDR1 is MNHNS and CDR2 is SASEGT in the germline V gene. V was shortened by 6 bases and J by 5 bases, with 16 bases between the two germline ends.

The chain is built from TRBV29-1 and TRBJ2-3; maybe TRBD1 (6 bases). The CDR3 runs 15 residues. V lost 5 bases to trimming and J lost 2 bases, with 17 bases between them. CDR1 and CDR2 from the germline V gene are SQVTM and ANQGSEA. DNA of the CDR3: TGCAGCGTTTTCCCACCGACAGGAAACACAGATACGCAGTATTTT. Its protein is CSVFPPTGNTDTQYF.

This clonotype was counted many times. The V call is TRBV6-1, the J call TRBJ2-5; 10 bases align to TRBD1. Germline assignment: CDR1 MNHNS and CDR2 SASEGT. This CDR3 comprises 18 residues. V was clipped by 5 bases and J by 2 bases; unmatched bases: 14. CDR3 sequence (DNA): TGTGCCAGCAGTTGGCGTCGACAGGGGGCAATCGGGCAAGAGACCCAGTACTTC. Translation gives CASSWRRQGAIGQETQYF.

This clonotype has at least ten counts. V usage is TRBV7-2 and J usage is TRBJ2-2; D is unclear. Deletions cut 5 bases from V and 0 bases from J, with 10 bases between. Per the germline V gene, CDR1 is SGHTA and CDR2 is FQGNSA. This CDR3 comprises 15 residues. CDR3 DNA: TGTGCCAGCAGCCCCCGACGCTCGAACACCGGGGAGCTGTTTTTT. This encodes CASSPRRSNTGELFF.

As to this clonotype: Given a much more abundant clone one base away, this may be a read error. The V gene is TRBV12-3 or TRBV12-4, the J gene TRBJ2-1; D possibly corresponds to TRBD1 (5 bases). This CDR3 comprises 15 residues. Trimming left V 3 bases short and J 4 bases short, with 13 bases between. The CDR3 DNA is TGTGCCAGCAGTTTCACAGGCACAGATTACAATGAGCAGTTCTTC. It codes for CASSFTGTDYNEQFF.